The clone carrying this T cell receptor (beta chain) was seen once. The data originate from a study of blood T cell repertoires in COVID-19. Whole-study context: Acute and convalescent COVID-19 samples came from the United States, Italy and Spain.

Assay used: immunoSEQ multiplex PCR; TCRdb lists only in-frame clones, some missing. The sample includes approximately 150,000 clones, roughly 83% of them seen just once. CDR3 length equals 15 residues. Trimming removed 5 bases at V and 1 base at J, with 14 bases between. Germline V gene data show CDR1 as LNHDA and CDR2 as SQIVND (reference sequence). Sequences were obtained from PBMCs or T cells enriched from blood (not recorded which). The source is a man between 65 and 85 years old who had been exposed to COVID-19. The genes are TRBV19 and TRBJ2-5; D remains ambiguous. CDR3 sequence reads: CASSQTRSSQETQYF. In nucleotides, the CDR3 is TGTGCCAGTAGTCAGACCCGGAGTTCCCAAGAGACCCAGTACTTC.